This T cell receptor beta chain was sequenced during a study of CD8+CD57+ T cells in acquired aplastic anemia. Turning to the study itself: Sorted CD4+ and CD8+ cells yielded DNA averaging approximately 3 ug.

The use of genomic DNA as template underpinned the TCR beta VDJ and CDR3 profiling. A single record per CDR3 protein comes from TCRdb applying MiXCR to the reads. The table has roughly 500,000 distinct CDR3 sequences, about a third seen once. CDR3 length: 15 residues. Germline V gives CDR1 LGHNA, CDR2 YNFKEQ. The junction had 2 bases not matched to a gene; V was cut back by 1 base and J by 2 bases. This clonotype was detected ten times or more. Its target is not known. Findings and caveats of the study: The study identified more than 25 CD8+ CDR3 sequences shared by patients and controls. Simpson's diversity of CD8+ cells was not significantly different in patients compared with controls.

Patients included in sequencing had previously demonstrated CD8+CD57+ cell expansion by flow cytometry. Prior therapy had not been administered to any patient at the time of blood sampling. Sequencing was performed on sorted CD4+, CD8+, or CD8+CD57+ T cells (not recorded which) from PBMCs. This sequence joins TRBV4-2 and TRBJ1-2; 9 positions match TRBD1. The TCR originated in a human donor with aplastic anemia. The CDR3 DNA is TGTGCCAGCAGCCAAGGGACAGGGGAAAACTATGGCTACACCTTC. Its protein is CASSQGTGENYGYTF.